This TCR beta chain was identified in a study of shared clonotypes between healthy human individuals. About the research overall: Contributing individuals were two females and a few males aged 18 to 49. Each donor's CD4 naive and CD4 memory cells filled three plates apiece, CD8 naive two, and CD8 memory one. General study points: Enrolling few donors narrowed the genetic and exposure-history diversity that was represented.

Turning to this clone: The antigen remains undetermined.

Genomic DNA per cell subset filled all wells of several immunoSEQ plates. Assay: immunoSEQ multiplex PCR; the TCRdb copy retains only in-frame clones and omits some. The sample shows around 1,000,000 clones, roughly 80% of them seen only once. Germline lookup yields CDR1 SGHVS and CDR2 FNYEAQ. The CDR3 has 15 amino acids. Trimming removed 3 bases from V and 0 bases from J; junction bases left unmatched: 2. Sequenced: memory CD4+ T cells from PBMCs. Stated subset: CD45RA-negative fraction. The chain is built from TRBV7-6 and TRBJ2-1; 7 positions match TRBD1. This receptor was taken from a young man in good health. Some clones in this sample may be carry-over from other donors' samples. Here the CDR3 DNA reads TGTGCCAGCAGCTTCAGGGGGAGCTCCTACAATGAGCAGTTCTTC. Protein sequence: CASSFRGSSYNEQFF.